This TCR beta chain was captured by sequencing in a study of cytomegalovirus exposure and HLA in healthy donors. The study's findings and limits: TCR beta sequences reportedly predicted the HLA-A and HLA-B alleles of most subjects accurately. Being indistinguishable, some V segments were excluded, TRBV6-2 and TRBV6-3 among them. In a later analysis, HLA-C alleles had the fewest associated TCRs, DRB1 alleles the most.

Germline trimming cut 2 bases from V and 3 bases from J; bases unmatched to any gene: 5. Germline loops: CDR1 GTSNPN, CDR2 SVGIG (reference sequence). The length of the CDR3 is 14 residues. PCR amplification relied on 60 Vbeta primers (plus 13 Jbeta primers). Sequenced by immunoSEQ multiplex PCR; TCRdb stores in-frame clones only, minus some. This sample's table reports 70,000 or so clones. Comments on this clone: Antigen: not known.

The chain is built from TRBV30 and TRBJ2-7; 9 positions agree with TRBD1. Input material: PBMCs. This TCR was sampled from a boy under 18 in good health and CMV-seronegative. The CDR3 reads CAWSSGTGNYEQYF. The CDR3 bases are TGTGCCTGGAGTAGTGGGACAGGGAACTACGAGCAGTACTTC. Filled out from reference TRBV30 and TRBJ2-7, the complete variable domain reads SQTIHQWPATLVQPVGSPLSLECTVEGTSNPNLYWYRQAAGRGLQLLFYSVGIGQISSEVPQNLSASRPQDRQFILSSKKLLLSDSGFYLCAWSSGTGNYEQYFGPGTRLTVT.